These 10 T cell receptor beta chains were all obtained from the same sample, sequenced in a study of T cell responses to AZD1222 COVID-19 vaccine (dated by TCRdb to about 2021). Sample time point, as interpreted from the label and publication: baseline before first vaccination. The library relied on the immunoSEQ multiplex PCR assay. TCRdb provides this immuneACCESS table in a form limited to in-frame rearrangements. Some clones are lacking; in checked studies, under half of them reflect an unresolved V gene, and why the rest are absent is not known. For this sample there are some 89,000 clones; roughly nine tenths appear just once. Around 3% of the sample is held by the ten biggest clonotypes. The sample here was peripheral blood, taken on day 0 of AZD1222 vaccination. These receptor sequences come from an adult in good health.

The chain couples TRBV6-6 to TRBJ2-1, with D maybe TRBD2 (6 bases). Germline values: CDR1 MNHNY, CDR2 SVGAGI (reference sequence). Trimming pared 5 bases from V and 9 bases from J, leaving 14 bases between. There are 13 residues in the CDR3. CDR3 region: CASSPGTDGEQFF. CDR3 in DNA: TGTGCCAGCAGTCCCGGGACTGACGGTGAGCAGTTCTTC.

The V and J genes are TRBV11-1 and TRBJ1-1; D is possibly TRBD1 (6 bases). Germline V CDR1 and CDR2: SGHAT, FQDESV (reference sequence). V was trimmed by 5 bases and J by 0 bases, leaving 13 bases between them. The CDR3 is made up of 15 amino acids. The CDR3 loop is CASSPGHLMNTEAFF. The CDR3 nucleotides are TGTGCCAGCAGCCCGGGACACCTCATGAACACTGAAGCTTTCTTT.

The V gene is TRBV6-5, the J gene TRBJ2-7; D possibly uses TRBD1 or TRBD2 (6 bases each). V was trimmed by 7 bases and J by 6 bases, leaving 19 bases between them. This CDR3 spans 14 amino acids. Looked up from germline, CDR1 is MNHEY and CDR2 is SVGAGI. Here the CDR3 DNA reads TGTGCCAGCAAAAGGAGGGGGACGGACCTCGAGCAGTACTTC. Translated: CASKRRGTDLEQYF.

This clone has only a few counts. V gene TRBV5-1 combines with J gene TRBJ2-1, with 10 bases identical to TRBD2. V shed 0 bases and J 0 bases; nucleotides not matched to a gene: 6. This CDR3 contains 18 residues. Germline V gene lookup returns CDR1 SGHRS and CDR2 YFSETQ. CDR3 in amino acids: CASSLVASGSLSYNEQFF. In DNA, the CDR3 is TGCGCCAGCAGCTTGGTTGCTAGCGGGAGCCTCTCCTACAATGAGCAGTTCTTC.

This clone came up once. CDR3 nucleotides: TGTGCCAGCAGCTTACCCCCGAAGGTCCGCTCTGGAAACACCATATATTTT. Its translation: CASSLPPKVRSGNTIYF. The chain joins TRBV7-8 to TRBJ1-3; D is undetermined. CDR3 size: 17 residues. Trimming removed 2 bases at V and 0 bases at J, with 14 bases between. CDR1 is SGHVS and CDR2 is FQNEAQ in the germline V gene.

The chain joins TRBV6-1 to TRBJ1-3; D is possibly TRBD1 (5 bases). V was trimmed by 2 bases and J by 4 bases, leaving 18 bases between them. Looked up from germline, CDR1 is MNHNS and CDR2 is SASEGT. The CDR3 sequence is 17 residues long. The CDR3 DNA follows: TGTGCCAGCAGTGAATTTACTTCGGGGGAGGGAGGAAACACCATATATTTT. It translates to CASSEFTSGEGGNTIYF.

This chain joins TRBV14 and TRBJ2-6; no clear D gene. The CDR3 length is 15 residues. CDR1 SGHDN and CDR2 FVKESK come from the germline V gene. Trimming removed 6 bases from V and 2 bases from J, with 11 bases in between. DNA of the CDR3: TGTGCCAGCAGTCGAATCGGGCCTGGGGCCAACGTCCTGACTTTC. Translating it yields CASSRIGPGANVLTF. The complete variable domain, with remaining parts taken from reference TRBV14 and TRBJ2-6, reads EAGVTQFPSHSVIEKGQTVTLRCDPISGHDNLYWYRRVMGKEIKFLLHFVKESKQDESGMPNNRFLAERTGGTYSTLKVQPAELEDSGVYFCASSRIGPGANVLTFGAGSRLTVL.

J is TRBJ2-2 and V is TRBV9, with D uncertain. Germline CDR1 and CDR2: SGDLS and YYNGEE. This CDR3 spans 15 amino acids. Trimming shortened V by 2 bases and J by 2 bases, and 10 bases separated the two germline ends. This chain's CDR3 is CASSVGRPNTGELFF. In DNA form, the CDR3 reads TGTGCCAGCAGCGTGGGCAGGCCTAACACCGGGGAGCTGTTTTTT.

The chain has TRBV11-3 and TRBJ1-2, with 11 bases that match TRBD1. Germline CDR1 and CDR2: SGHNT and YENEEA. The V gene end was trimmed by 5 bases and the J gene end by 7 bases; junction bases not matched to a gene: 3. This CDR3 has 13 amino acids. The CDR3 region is CASSRGQGAGYTF. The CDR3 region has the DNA TGTGCCAGCAGCCGTGGACAGGGGGCTGGCTACACCTTC.

CDR3 sequence: CASSPGQGGVKSNQPQHF. The CDR3 region has the DNA TGCGCCAGCAGCCCCGGACAGGGGGGCGTTAAGAGCAATCAGCCCCAGCATTTT. The gene calls are TRBV5-1 and TRBJ1-5, with TRBD1 matching over 10 bases. Germline V gives CDR1 SGHRS, CDR2 YFSETQ. This CDR3 contains 18 residues. V lost 4 bases, J lost 1 base, and 11 bases stayed unmatched.